The 6 T cell receptor beta chains given below trace back to one sample, sequenced in a study of beta chain features in type 1 diabetes. Study-wide results and limits: When Type 1 diabetes patients were examined, their TCRB CDR3s proved moderately but significantly shorter in all four CD4+ subsets.

The study reverse transcribed the entire isolated RNA, so it sequenced expressed TCRB transcripts. The method was immunoSEQ multiplex PCR; TCRdb's version includes in-frame clones alone and lacks a portion of them. This table has approximately 360,000 clones, over 9.5% appearing once. Their antigens are not known. Sequencing was done on a sample of naive CD4+ T cells from blood. The origin of the receptors is a woman aged 18-29 years with type 1 diabetes.

This clone appeared a few times. The chain is built from TRBV7-2 and TRBJ1-3; no clear D gene. The V and J ends lost 4 bases and 4 bases respectively, with 8 bases between them. This CDR3 region has 13 residues. The germline V gene encodes CDR1 SGHTA and CDR2 FQGNSA. The CDR3 DNA reads as TGTGCCAGCAGCTCCCAACAGGGAAACACCATATATTTT. Translation: CASSSQQGNTIYF.

This clone has just a few counts. The chain uses TRBV9 and TRBJ2-3; 8 bases fit TRBD2. V lost 0 bases and J lost 4; bases outside the gene matches: 4. This CDR3 spans 15 amino acids. From germline, CDR1 is SGDLS and CDR2 YYNGEE. CDR3 sequence (DNA): TGTGCCAGCAGCGTAGCGGGGGGGGCCGCAGATACGCAGTATTTT. Translation gives CASSVAGGAADTQYF. The full variable domain, rest sourced from reference TRBV9 and TRBJ2-3, is DSGVTQTPKHLITATGQRVTLRCSPRSGDLSVYWYQQSLDQGLQFLIQYYNGEERAKGNILERFSAQQFPDLHSELNLSSLELGDSALYFCASSVAGGAADTQYFGPGTRLTVL.

The chain couples TRBV11-2 to TRBJ2-2, with 12 bases fitting TRBD1. This CDR3 region has 16 residues. Germline V CDR1 and CDR2: SGHAT, FQNNGV. J lost 7 bases, V lost 8 bases, and 11 bases had no gene match. The CDR3 spells CASHTGTGGADGELFF. In DNA form, the CDR3 reads TGTGCCAGCCACACTGGGACAGGGGGCGCGGACGGGGAGCTGTTTTTT.

This clone was seen only a few times. Other nucleotide sequences from this sample produce the same CDR3. This chain joins TRBV18 and TRBJ2-1; tentatively, D is TRBD2 (5 bases). V was cut by 2 bases and J by 4 bases, with 9 bases left in between. Germline lookup yields CDR1 KGHSH and CDR2 LQKENI. The CDR3 loop spans 14 amino acids. In nucleotides, the CDR3 is TGTGCCAGCTCACCAGGCGGAGGATACAATGAGCAGTTCTTC. This encodes CASSPGGGYNEQFF.

The genes are TRBV28 and TRBJ1-2; D is possibly TRBD1 (6 bases). Germline-derived CDR1 and CDR2 are MDHEN and SYDVKM. The CDR3 has 13 residues. V lost 6 bases and J lost 5, with 13 bases in between. The CDR3 DNA reads TGTGCCAGCAGGATCGCAACAGGGTATGGCTACACCTTC. Translating gives CASRIATGYGYTF.

The J gene is TRBJ2-2, the V gene TRBV5-1; D call uncertain. CDR1 and CDR2 from the germline V gene are SGHRS and YFSETQ. The V end lost 3 bases, the J end lost 2 bases, and 5 bases lay between the germline ends. The CDR3 is made up of 13 amino acids. The CDR3 loop is CASSSHNTGELFF. Written as DNA, the CDR3 is TGCGCCAGCAGCTCACATAACACCGGGGAGCTGTTTTTT.